This is a list of T cell receptor beta chains from one sample in a study of blood T cell repertoires in COVID-19. The method was immunoSEQ multiplex PCR; TCRdb's version includes in-frame clones alone and lacks a portion of them. The table has 200,000 to 250,000 clones, approximately 90% seen once. Sequenced input: peripheral blood. All receptors come from a man aged 25 to 45 with acute or convalescent COVID-19. Each CDR3 is given with its conserved first and last residue. The order of the fields is J gene, CDR3 length, clone size, V gene, D gene, CDR3 DNA, CDR3 protein. A D gene is named only where the DNA matches it firmly. Clone sizes are given selectively: once, few, many, or a class where the clone is expanded.

TRBJ1-5,15,.,TRBV7-6,.,TGTGCCAGCAGCGGCGGGACGGCCGGCAATCAGCCCCAGCATTTT,CASSGGTAGNQPQHF
TRBJ2-5,14,.,TRBV3-1/TRBV3-2,TRBD1,TGTGCCAGCAGCCAAGTTACAGGGGTGGGGACCCAGTACTTC,CASSQVTGVGTQYF
TRBJ2-3,12,.,TRBV3-1/TRBV3-2,TRBD2,TGTGCCAGCAGCCCGGGACTATCGGCGCAGTATTTT,CASSPGLSAQYF
TRBJ1-3,16,.,TRBV4-2,.,TGTGCCAGCAGCCAAGAGGGCAGCCACTCTGGAAACACCATATATTTT,CASSQEGSHSGNTIYF
TRBJ2-7,15,.,TRBV28,.,TGTGCCAGCAGAGCACAGGGAAACTTTAATTACGAGCAGTACTTC,CASRAQGNFNYEQYF
TRBJ2-2,12,.,TRBV28,.,TGTGCCAGCGGATATAGCCCCGGGGAGCTGTTTTTT,CASGYSPGELFF
TRBJ2-7,14,.,TRBV29-1,TRBD1,TGCAGCGTCCGAGATGGACAGGGGGCCTACGAGCAGTACTTC,CSVRDGQGAYEQYF
TRBJ1-3,16,.,TRBV6-5,.,TGTGCCAGCAGTTCCTCTTCAAGGAGCTCTGGAAACACCATATATTTT,CASSSSSRSSGNTIYF
TRBJ2-5,15,.,TRBV6-5,.,TGTGCCAGCAGTTACTATACCACTAGAGGGGAGACCCAGTACTTC,CASSYYTTRGETQYF
TRBJ1-3,16,.,TRBV7-8,TRBD1,TGTGCCAGCAGCCGGGGACAGGGCCTCTCTGGAAACACCATATATTTT,CASSRGQGLSGNTIYF
TRBJ1-5,17,.,TRBV24-1,.,TGTGCCACCCAAGATACCCAGCGGGGGAATAACAATCAGCCCCAGCATTTT,CATQDTQRGNNNQPQHF
TRBJ2-7,15,.,TRBV28,TRBD1,TGTGCCAGCAGTTTCCTGGGACAGGGGAGCGACGAGCAGTACTTC,CASSFLGQGSDEQYF
TRBJ2-7,11,.,TRBV10-3,.,TGTGCCATCTCCCCGGGCTACGAGCAGTACTTC,CAISPGYEQYF
TRBJ1-5,13,.,TRBV7-2,.,TGTGCCAGCAGTTTACAGGGTGATCAGCCCCAGCATTTT,CASSLQGDQPQHF
TRBJ2-1,20,.,TRBV3-1/TRBV3-2,TRBD2,TGTGCCAGCAGCCTCTCCGCGGGACTAGCGTCCAGAAGCTCCTACAATGAGCAGTTCTTC,CASSLSAGLASRSSYNEQFF
TRBJ2-2,17,once,TRBV7-9,TRBD1,TGTGCCAGCAGCGGGCGACAGGGGATGGCGAACACCGGGGAGCTGTTTTTT,CASSGRQGMANTGELFF
TRBJ1-6,14,once,TRBV28,TRBD1,TGTGCCAGCAGTTCGGGGACAGAGAATTCACCCCTCCACTTT,CASSSGTENSPLHF
TRBJ1-4,14,.,TRBV5-1,.,TGCGCCAGCAGCTTTGGGGCCGCGAATGAAAAACTGTTTTTT,CASSFGAANEKLFF
TRBJ2-7,13,.,TRBV28,TRBD1,TGTGCCAGCCATTTAGACAGGGCACACGAGCAGTACTTC,CASHLDRAHEQYF
TRBJ1-2,17,.,TRBV27,TRBD1,TGTGCCAGCAGTTTATTTGGACAGGGAGGCACTAACTATGGCTACACCTTC,CASSLFGQGGTNYGYTF
TRBJ1-4,16,.,TRBV3-1/TRBV3-2,.,TGTGCCAGCAGCCAAGCACGGGGGACGACTAATGAAAAACTGTTTTTT,CASSQARGTTNEKLFF
TRBJ1-2,15,.,TRBV6-1,TRBD1,TGTGCCAGCAGTGAAGCCGGGACAGGGCCTTATGGCTACACCTTC,CASSEAGTGPYGYTF
TRBJ1-1,17,.,TRBV4-1,.,TGCGCCAGCAGCCACGACAGGCCCACAAGATTGAACACTGAAGCTTTCTTT,CASSHDRPTRLNTEAFF
TRBJ1-2,14,.,TRBV7-2,TRBD1,TGTGCCAGCAGCTTATCGACAGGGGACTATGGCTACACCTTC,CASSLSTGDYGYTF
TRBJ1-2,13,once,TRBV30,TRBD1,TGTGCCTGGAGGGCGGACAGGGTGGGGGGCTACACCTTC,CAWRADRVGGYTF